The table lists the clone carrying this T cell receptor (beta chain) with many counts. This sample was included in a study of molecular identifiers for immune sequencing clone quantification. J gave up 2 bases and V 5 bases, and 12 bases lay outside the gene matches. This CDR3 spans 16 amino acids. The germline CDR1 and CDR2 sequences are MDHEN and SYDVKM. Bulk TCR libraries used previously described methods and listed TCR primers. TCRdb re-derived calls from the PCR reads in MiXCR, one entry per CDR3 protein. Among about 300,000 distinct CDR3 sequences listed, 20% to 25% were seen once. The chain is built from TRBV28 and TRBJ2-7, with TRBD1 identical over 7 bases. What was sequenced was naive CD8+ T cells from blood, with Jurkat cell RNA spiked in. Subset meaning: FACS-sorted CD8+CD4-CCR7+CD45RA+ naive T cells. The TCR sequence derives from a human donor in good health. Some libraries in this study had Jurkat cell RNA spiked in. The CDR3 region has the DNA TGTGCCAGCAGTCTAAGGGGACAGTCTCCCCCCTACGAGCAGTACTTC. This sequence encodes CASSLRGQSPPYEQYF.